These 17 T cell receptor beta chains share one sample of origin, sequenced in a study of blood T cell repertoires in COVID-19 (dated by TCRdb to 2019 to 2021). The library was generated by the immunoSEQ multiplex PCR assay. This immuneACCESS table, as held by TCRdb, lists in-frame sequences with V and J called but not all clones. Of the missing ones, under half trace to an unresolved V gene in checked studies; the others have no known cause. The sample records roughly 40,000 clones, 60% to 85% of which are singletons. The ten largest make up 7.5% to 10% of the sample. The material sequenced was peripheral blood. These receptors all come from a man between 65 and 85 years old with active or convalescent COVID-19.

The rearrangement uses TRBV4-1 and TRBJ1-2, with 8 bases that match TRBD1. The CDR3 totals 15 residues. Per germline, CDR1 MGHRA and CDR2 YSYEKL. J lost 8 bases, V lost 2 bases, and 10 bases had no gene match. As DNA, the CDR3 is TGCGCCAGCAGCCAACCAGACCCGGACAGGGTAGGCTACACCTTC. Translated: CASSQPDPDRVGYTF.

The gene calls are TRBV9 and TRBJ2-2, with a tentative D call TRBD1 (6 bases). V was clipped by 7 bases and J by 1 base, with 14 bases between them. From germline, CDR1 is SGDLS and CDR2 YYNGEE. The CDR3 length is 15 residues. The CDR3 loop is CASSAGTMNTGELFF. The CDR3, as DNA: TGTGCCAGCTCAGCCGGGACAATGAACACCGGGGAGCTGTTTTTT.

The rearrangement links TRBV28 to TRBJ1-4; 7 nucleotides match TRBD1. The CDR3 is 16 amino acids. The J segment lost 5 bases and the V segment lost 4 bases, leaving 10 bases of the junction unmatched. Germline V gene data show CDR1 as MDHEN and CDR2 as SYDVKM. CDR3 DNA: TGTGCCAGCAGTTCCCCCAGGGGGGCAGCGAATGAAAAACTGTTTTTT. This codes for CASSSPRGAANEKLFF.

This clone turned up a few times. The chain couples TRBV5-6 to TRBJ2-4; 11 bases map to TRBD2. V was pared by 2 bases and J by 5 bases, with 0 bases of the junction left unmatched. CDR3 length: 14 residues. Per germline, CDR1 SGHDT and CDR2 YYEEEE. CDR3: CASSLLAGENIQYF. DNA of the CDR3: TGTGCCAGCAGCTTACTAGCGGGGGAAAACATTCAGTACTTC.

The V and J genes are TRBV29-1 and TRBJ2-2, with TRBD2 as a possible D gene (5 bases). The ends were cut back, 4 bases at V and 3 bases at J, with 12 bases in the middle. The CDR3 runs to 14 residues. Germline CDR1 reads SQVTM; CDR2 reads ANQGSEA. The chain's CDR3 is CSVVGSWDTGELFF. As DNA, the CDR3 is TGCAGCGTTGTAGGGAGCTGGGACACCGGGGAGCTGTTTTTT.

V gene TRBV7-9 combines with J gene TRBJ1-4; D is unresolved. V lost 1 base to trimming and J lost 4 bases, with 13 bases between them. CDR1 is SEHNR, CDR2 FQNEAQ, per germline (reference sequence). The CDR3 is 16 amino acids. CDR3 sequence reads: CASSLDYGQINEKLFF. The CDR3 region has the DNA TGTGCCAGCAGCTTAGACTATGGTCAGATTAATGAAAAACTGTTTTTT.

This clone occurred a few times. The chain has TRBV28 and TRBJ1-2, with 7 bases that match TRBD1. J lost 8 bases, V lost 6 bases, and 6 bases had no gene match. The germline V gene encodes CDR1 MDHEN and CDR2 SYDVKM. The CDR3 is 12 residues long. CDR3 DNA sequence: TGTGCCAGCAGGTTCAACAGGGGCGGCTACACCTTC. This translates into CASRFNRGGYTF.

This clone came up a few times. CDR3 DNA sequence: TGTGCCAGCAGCTATGGGACAGGGAGTGATCAGCCCCAGCATTTT. Its translation: CASSYGTGSDQPQHF. The J gene is TRBJ1-5, the V gene TRBV7-9; 9 bases match TRBD1. The CDR3 length is 15 residues. Germline CDR1 is SEHNR and CDR2 is FQNEAQ (reference sequence). Unmatched junction bases numbered 6, after V lost 4 bases and J lost 5 bases.

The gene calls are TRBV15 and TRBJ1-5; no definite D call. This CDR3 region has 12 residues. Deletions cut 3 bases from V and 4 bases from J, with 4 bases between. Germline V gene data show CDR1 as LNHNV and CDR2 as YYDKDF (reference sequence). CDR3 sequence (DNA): TGTGCCACCAGCAGTCAGAATCAGCCCCAGCATTTT. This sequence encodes CATSSQNQPQHF.

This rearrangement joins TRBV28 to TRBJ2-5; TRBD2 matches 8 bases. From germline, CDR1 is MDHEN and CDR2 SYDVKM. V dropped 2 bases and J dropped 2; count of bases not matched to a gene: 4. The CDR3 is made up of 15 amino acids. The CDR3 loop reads CASSLGGGYQETQYF. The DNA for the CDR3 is TGTGCCAGCAGTTTAGGCGGGGGGTATCAAGAGACCCAGTACTTC.

For the CDR3, the DNA is TGTGCCAGTAGAGGAGGTGGCTACACCTTC. This translates into CASRGGGYTF. The chain uses TRBV12-3 or TRBV12-4 and TRBJ1-2; no firm D call. The CDR3 is 10 amino acids. V lost 9 bases to trimming and J lost 7 bases, with 9 bases between them.

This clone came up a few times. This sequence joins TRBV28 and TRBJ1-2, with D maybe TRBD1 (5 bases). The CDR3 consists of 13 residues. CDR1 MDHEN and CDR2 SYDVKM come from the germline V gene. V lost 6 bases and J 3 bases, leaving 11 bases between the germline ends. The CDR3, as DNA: TGTGCCAGCAGCGTGGAGGGGTACTATGGCTACACCTTC. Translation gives CASSVEGYYGYTF.

CDR3 bases: TGTGCCAGCATCCTTAGCGGGGGGTTCGACGAGCAGTACTTC. Translated, it gives CASILSGGFDEQYF. This chain joins TRBV12-1 and TRBJ2-7; TRBD2, the table's D call, was not compared with the DNA. TRBV12-1 is annotated as a pseudogene. This CDR3 has 14 amino acids.

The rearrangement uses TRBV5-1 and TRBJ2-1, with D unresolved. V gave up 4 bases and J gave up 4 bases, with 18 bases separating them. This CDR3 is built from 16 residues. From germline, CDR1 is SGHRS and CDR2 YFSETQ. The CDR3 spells CASSPTGEAGYNEQFF. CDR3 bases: TGCGCCAGCAGCCCCACCGGCGAGGCTGGATACAATGAGCAGTTCTTC. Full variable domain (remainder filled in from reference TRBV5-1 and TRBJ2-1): KAGVTQTPRYLIKTRGQQVTLSCSPISGHRSVSWYQQTPGQGLQFLFEYFSETQRNKGNFPGRFSGRQFSNSRSEMNVSTLELGDSALYLCASSPTGEAGYNEQFFGPGTRLTVL.

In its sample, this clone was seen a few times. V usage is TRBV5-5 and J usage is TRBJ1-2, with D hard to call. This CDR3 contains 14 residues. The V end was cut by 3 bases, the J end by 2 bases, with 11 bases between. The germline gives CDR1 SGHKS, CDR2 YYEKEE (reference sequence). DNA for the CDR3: TGTGCCAGCAGCTCAAAGCTCCGAAACTATGGCTACACCTTC. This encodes CASSSKLRNYGYTF. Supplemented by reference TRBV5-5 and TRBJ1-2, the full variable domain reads DAGVTQSPTHLIKTRGQQVTLRCSPISGHKSVSWYQQVLGQGPQFIFQYYEKEERGRGNFPDRFSARQFPNYSSELNVNALLLGDSALYLCASSSKLRNYGYTFGSGTRLTVV.

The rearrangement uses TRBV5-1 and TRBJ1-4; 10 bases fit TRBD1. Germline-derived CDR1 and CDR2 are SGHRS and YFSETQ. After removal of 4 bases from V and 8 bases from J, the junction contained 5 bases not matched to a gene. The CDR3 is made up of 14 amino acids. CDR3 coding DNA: TGCGCCAGCAGCCTGGGACAGGGGTGGGAAAAACTGTTTTTT. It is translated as CASSLGQGWEKLFF.

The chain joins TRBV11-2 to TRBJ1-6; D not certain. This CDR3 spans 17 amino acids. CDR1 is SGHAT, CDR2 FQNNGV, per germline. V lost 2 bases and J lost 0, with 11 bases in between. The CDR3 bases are TGTGCCAGCAGCTTACCCCCCTCTAGCTCCTATAATTCACCCCTCCACTTT. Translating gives CASSLPPSSSYNSPLHF.